Following are 7 T cell receptor beta chains from one sample sequenced in a study of shared clonotypes between healthy human individuals. Using immunoSEQ multiplex PCR, the repertoire was profiled, and TCRdb retains in-frame clones only, with some absent. This sample has some 980,000 clones; approximately 80% occur once, and the top ten carry about 1.5%. Material for sequencing was memory CD4+ T cells sorted from blood. As to subset: CD45RA-negative fraction. These receptors all stem from a man between 18 and 29 years old in good health.

Comments on this clone: The junction does not match germline at one end; this may be a read error. The V call is TRBV2, the J call TRBJ2-5; D possibly uses TRBD1 or TRBD2 (5 bases each). The CDR3 loop spans 14 amino acids. The germline V gene has CDR1 SNHLY and CDR2 FYNNEI. The CDR3 region has the DNA TGTGCCAGCAGTGTTCTAGCCCAAGGGGAGAGCCAGTACTTC. Translating it yields CASSVLAQGESQYF.

This chain joins TRBV5-4 and TRBJ2-1; 12 bases map to TRBD2. CDR1 and CDR2 from the germline V gene are SGHNT and YYREEE (reference sequence). After removal of 2 bases from V and 0 bases from J, the junction contained 6 bases not matched to a gene. CDR3 size: 18 residues. The chain's CDR3 is CASSLRLAGASSYNEQFF. The CDR3 bases are TGTGCCAGCAGCTTAAGACTAGCGGGAGCTAGCTCCTACAATGAGCAGTTCTTC.

The DNA of the CDR3 is TGTGCCACCAGCAGAGCCGGGACAGGGAACACTGAAGCTTTCTTT. Translated: CATSRAGTGNTEAFF. The V call is TRBV15, the J call TRBJ1-1, with 8 bases identical to TRBD1. This CDR3 is 15 amino acids long. The V gene's germline CDR1 is LNHNV and CDR2 YYDKDF (reference sequence). The junction had 2 bases not matched to a gene; V was cut back by 1 base and J by 1 base.

The CDR3 DNA follows: TGTGCCTGGGTTAACACCGGGGAGCTGTTTTTT. This gives the protein CAWVNTGELFF. This chain uses TRBV30 with TRBJ2-2; D remains unclear. Germline CDR1 is GTSNPN and CDR2 is SVGIG (reference sequence). CDR3 size: 11 residues. V was shortened by 5 bases and J by 2 bases, with 3 bases between the two germline ends.

The chain carries TRBV30 and TRBJ1-2; D gene ambiguous. This CDR3 comprises 13 residues. Per germline, CDR1 GTSNPN and CDR2 SVGIG (reference sequence). V was trimmed by 0 bases and J by 5 bases, leaving 10 bases between them. The CDR3 region has the DNA TGTGCCTGGAGTGTAGAAGACCGGTATGGCTACACCTTC. Amino acids: CAWSVEDRYGYTF.

This clone was seen more than once but under ten times. The rearrangement joins TRBV6-1 to TRBJ1-4; D is possibly TRBD1 (5 bases). This CDR3 contains 15 residues. Germline V gene data show CDR1 as MNHNS and CDR2 as SASEGT. The V and J ends lost 3 bases and 8 bases respectively, with 16 bases between them. CDR3 region: CASSDPVGAREKLFF. The CDR3 nucleotides are TGTGCCAGCAGTGACCCCGTTGGGGCAAGAGAAAAACTGTTTTTT.

As regards this clone: This sample includes further DNA sequences coding for the same CDR3. The chain carries TRBV28 and TRBJ2-7; D is possibly TRBD2 (6 bases). CDR1 and CDR2 (germline): MDHEN, SYDVKM. The germline V and J ends were trimmed by 2 bases and 3 bases, with 8 bases remaining between them. The CDR3 has 13 residues. CDR3 in amino acids: CASSLAGLYEQYF. The CDR3 DNA sequence: TGTGCCAGCAGTTTAGCGGGGCTCTACGAGCAGTACTTC.